The 6 T cell receptor beta chains reported below all come from one sample, sequenced in a study of cytomegalovirus exposure and HLA in healthy donors. The PCR was carried out with 60 Vbeta primers and 13 Jbeta primers. Sequencing used immunoSEQ multiplex PCR; TCRdb keeps in-frame clones, though not all of them. The table includes about 130,000 clones, 8.5% detected once. Sequenced material: PBMCs. Source of these receptors: a man aged 40-50 years in good health and CMV-seronegative.

The chain combines TRBV30 with TRBJ1-3; 8 bases map to TRBD1. Germline V gene data show CDR1 as GTSNPN and CDR2 as SVGIG (reference sequence). V was clipped by 4 bases and J by 4 bases; unmatched bases: 6. CDR3 length equals 14 residues. CDR3 in amino acids: CAWTAGGKGNTIYF. CDR3 sequence (DNA): TGTGCCTGGACGGCAGGGGGCAAAGGAAACACCATATATTTT.

This clone was detected only a few times. The chain employs TRBV7-2 and TRBJ2-7; D is unclear. Germline CDR1 reads SGHTA; CDR2 reads FQGNSA. This CDR3 has 11 amino acids. Trimming stripped 6 bases from V and 2 bases from J, with 5 bases between. The CDR3 nucleotides read TGTGCCAGCAGTGCGGCCTACGAGCAGTACTTC. It yields the protein CASSAAYEQYF.

To note about this clone: No conserved phenylalanine or tryptophan ends this CDR3, so it is likely a read error. The chain is built from TRBV5-1 and TRBJ1-4; 9 bases are a match to TRBD1. Germline assignment: CDR1 SGHRS and CDR2 YFSETQ. The CDR3 contains 16 residues. In nucleotides, the CDR3 is TGCGCAAGCAGCTTGGGGGACAGGGCCACGGATGAAAAACTGTTTGTT. Translating gives CASSLGDRATDEKLFV.

As to this clone: This sample includes further DNA sequences coding for the same CDR3. This chain joins TRBV5-4 and TRBJ1-6; 7 bases fit TRBD1. This CDR3 spans 16 amino acids. The J segment lost 3 bases and the V segment lost 3 bases, leaving 6 bases of the junction unmatched. Germline assignment: CDR1 SGHNT and CDR2 YYREEE (reference sequence). CDR3 bases: TGTGCCAGCAGCTGGGCAGGGACAGACTATAATTCACCCCTCCACTTT. Translation gives CASSWAGTDYNSPLHF.

The V gene is TRBV5-1, the J gene TRBJ2-7; 11 positions agree with TRBD2. V gave up 0 bases and J gave up 3 bases; unmatched junction bases: 2. Germline V gene data show CDR1 as SGHRS and CDR2 as YFSETQ. The CDR3 runs 15 residues. The CDR3 spells CASSLEGTSGYEQYF. DNA of the CDR3: TGCGCCAGCAGCTTGGAGGGGACTAGCGGCTACGAGCAGTACTTC.

This clone was detected only a few times. The rearrangement links TRBV5-6 to TRBJ1-1, with a tentative D call TRBD1 (6 bases). The V end was cut by 5 bases, the J end by 5 bases, with 13 bases between. Germline CDR1 is SGHDT and CDR2 is YYEEEE. CDR3 length: 13 residues. The chain's CDR3 is CASSFTGMTEAFF. The CDR3 DNA follows: TGTGCCAGCAGTTTTACAGGGATGACTGAAGCTTTCTTT.